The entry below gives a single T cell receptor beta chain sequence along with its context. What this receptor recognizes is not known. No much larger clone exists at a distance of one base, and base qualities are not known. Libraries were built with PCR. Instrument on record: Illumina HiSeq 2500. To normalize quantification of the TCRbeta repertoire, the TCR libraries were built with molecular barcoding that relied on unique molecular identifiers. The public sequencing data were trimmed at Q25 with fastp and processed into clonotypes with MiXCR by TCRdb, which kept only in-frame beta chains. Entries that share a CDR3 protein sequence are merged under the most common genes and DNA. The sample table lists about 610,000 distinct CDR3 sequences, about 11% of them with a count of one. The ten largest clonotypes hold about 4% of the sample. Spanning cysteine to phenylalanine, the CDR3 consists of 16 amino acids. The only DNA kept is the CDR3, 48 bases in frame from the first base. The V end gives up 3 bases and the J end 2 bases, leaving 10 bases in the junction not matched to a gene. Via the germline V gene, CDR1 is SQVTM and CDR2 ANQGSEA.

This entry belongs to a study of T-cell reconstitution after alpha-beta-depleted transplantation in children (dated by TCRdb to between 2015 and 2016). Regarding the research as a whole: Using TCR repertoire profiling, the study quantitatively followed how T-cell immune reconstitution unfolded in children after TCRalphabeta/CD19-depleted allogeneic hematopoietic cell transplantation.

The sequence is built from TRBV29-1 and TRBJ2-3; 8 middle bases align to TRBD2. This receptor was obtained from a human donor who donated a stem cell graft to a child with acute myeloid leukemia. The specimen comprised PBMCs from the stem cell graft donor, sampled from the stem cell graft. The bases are TGCAGCGTTGAGGGGGTAACTAGCGGCTCCACAGATACGCAGTATTTT. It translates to CSVEGVTSGSTDTQYF.